The rows below give T cell receptor beta chains drawn from one sample of a study of early T cells in non-severe SARS-CoV-2 infection. TCRdb redid the calling of the 5' RACE reads with MiXCR, one entry per CDR3 protein. The profile covers 32,000 or so distinct CDR3 sequences, with less than 6.5% appearing a single time and less than 15% taken by the ten largest. The specimen sequenced was whole blood. These receptors all stem from an adult who was a healthcare worker with PCR-confirmed SARS-CoV-2 infection or an uninfected control (not recorded which). The CDR3 runs from the conserved cysteine through the conserved F or W. A D gene is named only where the DNA matches it firmly. The size entry is marked missing in some rows and otherwise reads once, few, many or a size class.

j_gene | abundance | v_gene | d_gene | CDR3aa | CDR3nt
TRBJ1-2 | few | TRBV20-1 | . | CSATWMGGYGYTF | TGCAGTGCTACTTGGATGGGGGGATATGGCTACACCTTC
TRBJ1-2 | . | TRBV28 | . | CASSFGAHYGYTF | TGTGCCAGCAGTTTCGGGGCCCACTATGGCTACACCTTC
TRBJ2-3 | many | TRBV19 | . | CASSIGQVADTQYF | TGTGCCAGTAGTATCGGGCAGGTGGCAGATACGCAGTATTTT
TRBJ2-7 | many | TRBV6-5 | TRBD1 | CASSRTGETYEQYF | TGTGCCAGCAGTCGGACAGGGGAAACCTACGAGCAGTACTTC
TRBJ2-7 | many | TRBV5-1 | TRBD1 | CASSLTGTGYDYEQYF | TGCGCCAGCAGCTTGACAGGGACAGGATATGATTACGAGCAGTACTTC
TRBJ2-3 | few | TRBV11-1 | . | CASSNTDTQYF | TGTGCCAGCAGCAACACAGATACGCAGTATTTT
TRBJ1-1 | . | TRBV7-9 | . | CASSLFVGTEAFF | TGTGCCAGCAGCTTATTTGTAGGGACTGAAGCTTTCTTT
TRBJ2-1 | few | TRBV25-1 | TRBD1 | CASSEWDRGIYNEQFF | TGTGCCAGCAGTGAATGGGACAGGGGTATTTACAATGAGCAGTTCTTC
TRBJ1-1 | many | TRBV6-2/TRBV6-3 | . | CASTNRAGAFF | TGTGCCAGCACCAACCGCGCGGGGGCTTTCTTT
TRBJ2-2 | . | TRBV19 | . | CASKTTGELFF | TGTGCCAGTAAGACCACCGGGGAGCTGTTTTTT
TRBJ1-2 | few | TRBV14 | . | CASSQDTYGYTF | TGTGCCAGCAGCCAAGATACCTATGGCTACACCTTC
TRBJ1-2 | many | TRBV6-5 | TRBD1 | CASSYSTSGQGPSGYTF | TGTGCCAGCAGTTACTCCACTTCAGGACAGGGTCCCTCTGGCTACACCTTC
TRBJ2-2 | medium-sized | TRBV5-6 | . | CASSLWGNTGELFF | TGTGCCAGCAGCTTGTGGGGGAACACCGGGGAGCTGTTTTTT
TRBJ2-6 | many | TRBV4-3 | . | CASSQESSSGANVLTF | TGCGCCAGCAGCCAAGAAAGCAGCTCTGGGGCCAACGTCCTGACTTTC
TRBJ2-5 | few | TRBV7-9 | TRBD2 | CASSSWEGPETQYF | TGTGCCAGCAGCTCCTGGGAGGGGCCGGAGACCCAGTACTTC
TRBJ1-5 | . | TRBV30 | . | CAWSMKGGQPQHF | TGTGCCTGGAGTATGAAGGGGGGTCAGCCCCAGCATTTT
TRBJ2-1 | many | TRBV20-1 | TRBD1 | CSHRDRGNEQFF | TGCAGTCACCGGGACAGGGGGAATGAGCAGTTCTTC
TRBJ2-1 | few | TRBV10-3 | . | CAIKTAYNEQFF | TGTGCCATCAAAACAGCTTACAATGAGCAGTTCTTC
TRBJ1-4 | many | TRBV12-3/TRBV12-4 | . | CASSPLSATNEKLFF | TGTGCCAGCAGCCCCCTTAGCGCAACTAATGAAAAACTGTTTTTT
TRBJ1-2 | many | TRBV29-1 | . | CSVELRRTAYGYTF | TGCAGCGTTGAACTAAGAAGGACGGCCTATGGCTACACCTTC
TRBJ1-2 | . | TRBV12-3/TRBV12-4 | TRBD1 | CASSRRGMNYGYTF | TGTGCCAGCAGCCGCAGGGGGATGAACTATGGCTACACCTTC
TRBJ1-3 | many | TRBV9 | . | CASSVAGSGNTIYF | TGTGCCAGCAGCGTAGCAGGTTCTGGAAACACCATATATTTT
TRBJ2-3 | few | TRBV5-1 | . | CASSFDSSTDTQYF | TGCGCCAGCAGCTTTGACAGTTCCACAGATACGCAGTATTTT
TRBJ2-7 | . | TRBV12-3/TRBV12-4 | . | CASSLVQGYEQYF | TGTGCCAGCAGTTTGGTTCAGGGCTACGAGCAGTACTTC
TRBJ2-5 | many | TRBV7-2 | . | CASSSARGETQYF | TGTGCCAGCAGCTCAGCCCGAGGGGAGACCCAGTACTTC
TRBJ1-5 | many | TRBV19 | . | CASSLFSTEGSHSNQPQHF | TGTGCCAGTAGTCTTTTTTCGACCGAGGGATCGCATAGCAATCAGCCCCAGCATTTT
TRBJ2-1 | many | TRBV19 | TRBD1 | CASSIDRGSYNEQFF | TGTGCCAGTAGTATCGACAGGGGGTCCTACAATGAGCAGTTCTTC
TRBJ2-7 | few | TRBV5-1 | TRBD2 | CASSLAGLSYEQYF | TGCGCCAGCAGCTTAGCGGGGCTCTCCTACGAGCAGTACTTC
TRBJ1-1 | many | TRBV11-2 | . | CASSLVRAGIPEAFF | TGTGCCAGCAGCTTAGTTAGGGCGGGGATCCCTGAAGCTTTCTTT
TRBJ2-1 | . | TRBV28 | . | CASSIIVLEQFF | TGTGCCAGCAGTATTATAGTGCTGGAGCAGTTCTTC
TRBJ2-6 | few | TRBV21-1 | . | CASSSKGIDTTSGANVLTF | TGTGCCAGCAGCAGCAAAGGGATCGACACTACCTCTGGGGCCAACGTCCTGACTTTC
TRBJ2-2 | . | TRBV7-2 | TRBD1 | CASSLHRGQTGELFF | TGTGCCAGCAGCCTTCACAGGGGGCAAACCGGGGAGCTGTTTTTT
TRBJ2-1 | many | TRBV14 | TRBD2 | CASSRGLAGLDEQFF | TGTGCCAGCAGCCGGGGACTAGCGGGTCTCGATGAGCAGTTCTTC
TRBJ2-1 | few | TRBV5-1 | . | CASSLTSNNEQFF | TGCGCCAGCAGCTTAACATCCAACAATGAGCAGTTCTTC
TRBJ1-1 | many | TRBV9 | . | CASSASWGGTEAFF | TGTGCCAGCAGCGCCTCCTGGGGGGGTACTGAAGCTTTCTTT
TRBJ2-5 | medium-sized | TRBV6-2/TRBV6-3 | TRBD2 | CASSYGGEVETQYF | TGTGCCAGCAGTTACGGGGGGGAAGTAGAGACCCAGTACTTC
TRBJ1-6 | many | TRBV20-1 | TRBD1 | CSASEGAGSPLHF | TGCAGTGCTAGTGAGGGGGCAGGTTCACCCCTCCACTTT
TRBJ1-1 | many | TRBV7-2 | . | CASTPWAGLVDTEAFF | TGTGCCAGCACCCCCTGGGCAGGGTTGGTGGACACTGAAGCTTTCTTT
TRBJ1-1 | many | TRBV12-3/TRBV12-4 | . | CASSWDAGVGEAFF | TGTGCCAGCAGTTGGGACGCAGGGGTTGGTGAAGCTTTCTTT
TRBJ2-6 | many | TRBV19 | TRBD1 | CASSIQGAGANVLTF | TGTGCCAGTAGTATACAGGGGGCCGGGGCCAACGTCCTGACTTTC